This is a list of T cell receptor beta chains from one sample in a study of blood T cell repertoires in COVID-19. TCRdb's table, derived via immunoSEQ multiplex PCR, lists solely in-frame clones and lacks some. The sample carries 150,000 or so clones, approximately 87% recorded once. Source material: peripheral blood. These TCRs come from a man older than 75 with acute or convalescent COVID-19. Both conserved end residues are part of each CDR3. A D gene is named only where the DNA matches it firmly. Clone size appears in some rows only: once, few, many, or a class for an expanded clone.

J: TRBJ2-5; D: TRBD2; size: NA; V: TRBV7-9; DNA: TGTGCCAGCAGCATACGACTAGCGGGGGGAGAGACCCAGTACTTC; CDR3: CASSIRLAGGETQYF
J: TRBJ1-2; D: NA; size: NA; V: TRBV6-5; DNA: TGTGCCAGCGCGGGGTCTCCTAACTATGGCTACACCTTC; CDR3: CASAGSPNYGYTF
J: TRBJ2-3; D: NA; size: NA; V: TRBV5-5; DNA: TGTGCCAGCAGCTTGGTGGGCTTAAGCACAGATACGCAGTATTTT; CDR3: CASSLVGLSTDTQYF
J: TRBJ2-4; D: TRBD2; size: NA; V: TRBV5-1; DNA: TGCGCCAGCAGCTTGGCAGCGGGAGTGGCCAAAAACATTCAGTACTTC; CDR3: CASSLAAGVAKNIQYF
J: TRBJ1-6; D: TRBD1; size: NA; V: TRBV18; DNA: TGTGCCAGCTCACCACTATCGGACAGGGCTTCACCCCTCCACTTT; CDR3: CASSPLSDRASPLHF
J: TRBJ2-2; D: NA; size: NA; V: TRBV5-1; DNA: TGCGCCAGCAGCTGGGGGGACGCACCGAACACCGGGGAGCTGTTTTTT; CDR3: CASSWGDAPNTGELFF
J: TRBJ1-3; D: NA; size: NA; V: TRBV9; DNA: TGTGCCAGCAGCGGGACAGCTCGCACTGGAAACACCATATATTTT; CDR3: CASSGTARTGNTIYF
J: TRBJ2-2; D: NA; size: NA; V: TRBV5-6; DNA: TGTGCCAGCAGCAACCTCAGGGGTGCTGGGGAGCTGTTTTTT; CDR3: CASSNLRGAGELFF
J: TRBJ2-3; D: NA; size: NA; V: TRBV3-1/TRBV3-2; DNA: TGTGCCAGCAGGGCCCCCGGGGGAGATACGCAGTATTTT; CDR3: CASRAPGGDTQYF
J: TRBJ2-1; D: NA; size: NA; V: TRBV7-3; DNA: TGTGCCAGCAGCTTAACGTCTGGAGGGACTGAGCAGTTCTTC; CDR3: CASSLTSGGTEQFF
J: TRBJ2-5; D: TRBD2; size: NA; V: TRBV5-4; DNA: TGTGCCAGCAGCTCGGGACTAGTTGTAGAGACCCAGTACTTC; CDR3: CASSSGLVVETQYF
J: TRBJ1-1; D: NA; size: NA; V: TRBV12-3/TRBV12-4; DNA: TGTGCCAGCAGTTTATGGGAGACTGAAGCTTTCTTT; CDR3: CASSLWETEAFF
J: TRBJ2-7; D: TRBD1; size: NA; V: TRBV27; DNA: TGTGCCAGCAGTTTAAACCCGGGACAGGGGGGTTACGAGCAGTACTTC; CDR3: CASSLNPGQGGYEQYF
J: TRBJ1-2; D: NA; size: few; V: TRBV7-9; DNA: TGTGCCAGCAGCTTAGCCCCCGCGGGTGGCTACACCTTC; CDR3: CASSLAPAGGYTF
J: TRBJ2-1; D: TRBD2; size: NA; V: TRBV7-3; DNA: TGTGCCAGCAGCTTAAGGTCGGGTGGGAGGGCCAGTGAGCAGTTCTTC; CDR3: CASSLRSGGRASEQFF
J: TRBJ2-7; D: NA; size: NA; V: TRBV28; DNA: TGTGCCACCGCGTCTAGCTACGAGCAGTACTTC; CDR3: CATASSYEQYF
J: TRBJ2-5; D: NA; size: NA; V: TRBV24-1; DNA: TGTGCCACCAGTGTTTGGGGGCAGGAGACCCAGTACTTC; CDR3: CATSVWGQETQYF
J: TRBJ1-4; D: TRBD1; size: NA; V: TRBV7-9; DNA: TGTGCCAGCAGCACGGACAGGGTCGGGGAAAAACTGTTTTTT; CDR3: CASSTDRVGEKLFF
J: TRBJ1-2; D: NA; size: NA; V: TRBV9; DNA: TGTGCCAGCAGCGTAGGCCAGGGGATTGCCTATGGCTACACCTTC; CDR3: CASSVGQGIAYGYTF
J: TRBJ2-7; D: NA; size: NA; V: TRBV5-6; DNA: TGTGCCAGCAGCTTGTGGGGCGGGAACGAGCAGTACTTC; CDR3: CASSLWGGNEQYF
J: TRBJ2-3; D: NA; size: NA; V: TRBV30; DNA: TGTGCCTGGAGTATAAACACAGATACGCAGTATTTT; CDR3: CAWSINTDTQYF
J: TRBJ2-1; D: TRBD2; size: NA; V: TRBV3-1/TRBV3-2; DNA: TGTGCCAGCAGCCAAGAATCAGGACTAGCGGGTAGATCTGAGCAGTTCTTC; CDR3: CASSQESGLAGRSEQFF
J: TRBJ2-1; D: TRBD1; size: NA; V: TRBV6-5; DNA: TGTGCCAGCAGTCCCGACAGGGCGCACCACAATGAGCAGTTCTTC; CDR3: CASSPDRAHHNEQFF
J: TRBJ1-4; D: NA; size: NA; V: TRBV6-5; DNA: TGTGCCAGCAGTACCCGACCGAGAGGTGAAAAACTGTTTTTT; CDR3: CASSTRPRGEKLFF
J: TRBJ2-7; D: TRBD1; size: once; V: TRBV28; DNA: TGTGCCAGCAGTGGCAGGACAGGGAGCTCCTACGAGCAGTACTTC; CDR3: CASSGRTGSSYEQYF
J: TRBJ2-5; D: NA; size: NA; V: TRBV3-1/TRBV3-2; DNA: TGTGCCAGCAGCTTCGGGACTCTGGGGTCAGAGACCCAGTACTTC; CDR3: CASSFGTLGSETQYF
J: TRBJ2-2; D: TRBD2; size: NA; V: TRBV14; DNA: TGTGCCAGCAGCCAAGTGCTAGCGGCTACCGGGGAGCTGTTTTTT; CDR3: CASSQVLAATGELFF
J: TRBJ1-5; D: NA; size: NA; V: TRBV12-3/TRBV12-4; DNA: TGTGCCAGCAGGACACAGTCTCAGCCCCAGCATTTT; CDR3: CASRTQSQPQHF
J: TRBJ2-6; D: NA; size: NA; V: TRBV29-1; DNA: TGCAGCGTTGAAGCCCCGCAGGGAGCCAACGTCCTGACTTTC; CDR3: CSVEAPQGANVLTF
J: TRBJ1-2; D: NA; size: NA; V: TRBV6-5; DNA: TGTGCCAGCGGGGGGATCCCAAACTATGGCTACACCTTC; CDR3: CASGGIPNYGYTF
J: TRBJ1-2; D: NA; size: NA; V: TRBV20-1; DNA: TGCAGTGCTAGTCCCCGCGGAGCTAACTATGGCTACACCTTC; CDR3: CSASPRGANYGYTF